This T cell receptor (beta chain) was captured in a study of blood T cell repertoires in COVID-19. Study overall: Collection of acute and convalescent COVID-19 samples took place in the United States, Italy and Spain.

Original methodology: The authors estimated nucleated cell counts from reference gene primer amplification. TCRdb keeps only in-frame clones here, not all; method: immunoSEQ multiplex PCR. V and J calls and clone size are copied from that table; D and trimming were computed from the DNA. This sample has approximately 300,000 clones; approximately 82% occur once, and the top ten carry roughly 1.2%. The germline V gene has CDR1 MNHEY and CDR2 SVGAGI. V lost 5 bases, J lost 5 bases, and 12 bases lay in between. This CDR3 is built from 13 residues. What was sequenced was peripheral blood. The TCR was taken from a woman in her forties or fifties with acute or convalescent COVID-19. The chain combines TRBV6-5 with TRBJ2-5; D possibly corresponds to TRBD1 (5 bases). CDR3 amino acids: CASSLQVWETQYF. The DNA for the CDR3 is TGTGCCAGCAGTCTACAGGTGTGGGAGACCCAGTACTTC.